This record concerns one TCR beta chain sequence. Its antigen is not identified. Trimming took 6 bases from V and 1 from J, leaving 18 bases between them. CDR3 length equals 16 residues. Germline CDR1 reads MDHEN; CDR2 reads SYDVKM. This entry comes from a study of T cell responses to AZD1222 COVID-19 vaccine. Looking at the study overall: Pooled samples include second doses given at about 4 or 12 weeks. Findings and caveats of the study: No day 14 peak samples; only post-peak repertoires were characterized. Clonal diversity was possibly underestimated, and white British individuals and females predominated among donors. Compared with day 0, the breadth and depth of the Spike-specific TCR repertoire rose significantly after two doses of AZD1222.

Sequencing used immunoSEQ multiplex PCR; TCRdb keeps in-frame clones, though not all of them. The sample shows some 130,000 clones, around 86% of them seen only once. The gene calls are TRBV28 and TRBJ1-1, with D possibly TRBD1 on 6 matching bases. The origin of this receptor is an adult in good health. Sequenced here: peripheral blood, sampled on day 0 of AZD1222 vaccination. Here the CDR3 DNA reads TGTGCCAGCAGCCCTCCGACGGGAGGGGGGAACACTGAAGCTTTCTTT. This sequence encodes CASSPPTGGGNTEAFF.